This T cell receptor (beta chain) is from a study of lymphopenia after photon versus proton radiotherapy. On this clone itself: Its antigen is currently unknown.

Produced via immunoSEQ multiplex PCR; TCRdb's table is partial and in-frame only. Altogether approximately 170,000 clones are present, approximately 91% being singletons, with the ten largest covering approximately 4.6%. Broader study findings: Photon-treated patients lost naive T cells and TCR diversity; proton-treated stayed stable. Post-nadir diversity loss with photons came from oligoclonal expansion, particularly CD8+ Temra cells. Survival link was tested only in deceased patients; proton benefit remains a possibility.

The material sequenced was peripheral blood, taken from a patient treated with photon-based radiotherapy. This clonotype was obtained from a man aged 50-59 years with gastric cancer.

CDR3 in amino acids: CATSRGLAGSFGELFF. CDR3 sequence (DNA): TGTGCCACCAGCAGGGGACTAGCGGGATCGTTCGGGGAGCTGTTTTTT. This chain uses TRBV15 with TRBJ2-2; TRBD2 agrees at 13 bases. With V trimmed by 3 bases and J by 7 bases, 5 bases remained unmatched. Per germline, CDR1 LNHNV and CDR2 YYDKDF (reference sequence). The CDR3 extends over 16 amino acids.